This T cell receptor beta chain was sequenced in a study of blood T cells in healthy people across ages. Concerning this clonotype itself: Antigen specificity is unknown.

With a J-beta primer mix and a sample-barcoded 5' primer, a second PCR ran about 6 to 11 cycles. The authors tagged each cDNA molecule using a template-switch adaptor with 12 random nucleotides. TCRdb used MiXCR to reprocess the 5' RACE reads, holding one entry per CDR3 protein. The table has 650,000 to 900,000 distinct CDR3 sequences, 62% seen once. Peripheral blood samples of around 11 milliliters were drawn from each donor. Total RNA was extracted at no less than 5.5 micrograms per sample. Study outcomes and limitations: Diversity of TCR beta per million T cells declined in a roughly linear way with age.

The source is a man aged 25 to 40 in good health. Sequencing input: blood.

This CDR3 reads CAGTSGTVYNEQFF. The DNA for the CDR3 is TGTGCCGGGACCTCGGGGACAGTCTACAATGAGCAGTTCTTC. The chain carries TRBV2 and TRBJ2-1; TRBD1 aligns across 7 bases. V lost 11 bases, J lost 3 bases, and 10 bases stayed unmatched. The CDR3 sequence is 14 residues long. Germline CDR1 SNHLY, CDR2 FYNNEI.